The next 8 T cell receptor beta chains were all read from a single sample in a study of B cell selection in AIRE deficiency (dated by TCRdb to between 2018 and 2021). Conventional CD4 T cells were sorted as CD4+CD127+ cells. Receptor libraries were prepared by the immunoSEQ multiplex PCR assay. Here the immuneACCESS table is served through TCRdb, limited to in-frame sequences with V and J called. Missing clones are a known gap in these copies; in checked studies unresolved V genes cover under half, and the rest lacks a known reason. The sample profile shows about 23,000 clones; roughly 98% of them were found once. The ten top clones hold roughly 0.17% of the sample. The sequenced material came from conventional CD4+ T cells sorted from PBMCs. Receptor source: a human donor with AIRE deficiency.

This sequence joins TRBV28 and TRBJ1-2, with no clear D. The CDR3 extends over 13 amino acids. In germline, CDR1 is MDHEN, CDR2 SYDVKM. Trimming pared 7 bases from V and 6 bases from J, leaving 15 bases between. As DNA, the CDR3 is TGTGCCAGCAACCCTCCCCTGAAAGATGGCTACACCTTC. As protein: CASNPPLKDGYTF.

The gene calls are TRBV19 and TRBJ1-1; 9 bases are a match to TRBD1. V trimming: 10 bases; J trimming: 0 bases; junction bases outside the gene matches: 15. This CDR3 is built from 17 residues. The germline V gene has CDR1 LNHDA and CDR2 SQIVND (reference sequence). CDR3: CATGGETGGALNTEAFF. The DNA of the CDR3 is TGTGCCACCGGGGGGGAAACAGGGGGCGCTCTGAACACTGAAGCTTTCTTT.

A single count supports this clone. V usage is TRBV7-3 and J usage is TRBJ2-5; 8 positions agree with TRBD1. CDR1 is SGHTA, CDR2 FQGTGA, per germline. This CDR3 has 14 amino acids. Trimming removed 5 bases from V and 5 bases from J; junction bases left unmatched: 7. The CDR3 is CASSPQGARETQYF. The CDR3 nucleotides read TGTGCCAGCAGCCCGCAGGGGGCGCGGGAGACCCAGTACTTC.

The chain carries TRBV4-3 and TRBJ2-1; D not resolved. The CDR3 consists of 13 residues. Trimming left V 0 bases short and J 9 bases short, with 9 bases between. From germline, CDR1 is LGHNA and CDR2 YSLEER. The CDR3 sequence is CASSQELRGEQFF. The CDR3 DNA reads TGCGCCAGCAGCCAAGAGCTCAGAGGTGAGCAGTTCTTC.

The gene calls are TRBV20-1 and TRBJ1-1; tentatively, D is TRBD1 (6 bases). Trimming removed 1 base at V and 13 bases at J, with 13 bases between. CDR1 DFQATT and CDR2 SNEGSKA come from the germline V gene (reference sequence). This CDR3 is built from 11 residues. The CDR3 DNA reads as TGCAGTGCTAGAGGTGAGGGGGAGGGTTTCTTT. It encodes CSARGEGEGFF.

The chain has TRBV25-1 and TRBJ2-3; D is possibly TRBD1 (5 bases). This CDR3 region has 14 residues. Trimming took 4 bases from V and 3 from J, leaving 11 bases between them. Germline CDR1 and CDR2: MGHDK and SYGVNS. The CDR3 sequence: CASSARVKTDTQYF. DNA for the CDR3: TGTGCCAGCAGTGCCAGGGTTAAGACAGATACGCAGTATTTT.

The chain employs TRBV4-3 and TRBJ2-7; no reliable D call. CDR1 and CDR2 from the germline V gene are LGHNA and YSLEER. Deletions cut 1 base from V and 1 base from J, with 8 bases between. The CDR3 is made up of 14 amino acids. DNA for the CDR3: TGCGCCAGCAGCCAAGGGTTATCGTCCTACGAGCAGTACTTC. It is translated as CASSQGLSSYEQYF.

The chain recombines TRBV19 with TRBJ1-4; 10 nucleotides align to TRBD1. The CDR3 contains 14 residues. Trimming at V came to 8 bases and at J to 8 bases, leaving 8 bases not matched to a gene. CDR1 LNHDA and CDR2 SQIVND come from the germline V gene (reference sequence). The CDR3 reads CASRLSDRGEKLFF. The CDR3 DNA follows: TGTGCCAGTCGACTTTCGGACAGGGGGGAAAAACTGTTTTTT.